These 15 T cell receptor beta chains originate from one sample sequenced in a study of shared clonotypes between healthy human individuals. Sequencing used immunoSEQ multiplex PCR; TCRdb keeps in-frame clones, though not all of them. The data hold about 690,000 clones, with about 90% observed a single time. The sample taken for sequencing was memory CD8+ T cells from PBMCs. The subset: CD45RO+ cells pooled with CCR7-negative TemRA cells. These receptor sequences come from a man aged 18-30 years in good health. Some clones in this sample may be carry-over from other donors' samples.

The rearrangement uses TRBV19 and TRBJ2-1; 15 bases fit TRBD2. V trimming: 1 base; J trimming: 12 bases; junction bases outside the gene matches: 7. This CDR3 has 16 residues. Looked up from germline, CDR1 is LNHDA and CDR2 is SQIVND (reference sequence). CDR3 DNA sequence: TGTGCCAGTAGTATAGCCGGACTAGCGGGAGGGGTTGGGCAGTTCTTC. Its protein is CASSIAGLAGGVGQFF.

On this clone itself: The same CDR3 arises from other DNA sequences in this sample as well. The gene calls are TRBV27 and TRBJ2-2, with D uncertain. Germline V lookup: CDR1 MNHEY, CDR2 SMNVEV (reference sequence). Trimming pared 2 bases from V and 4 bases from J, leaving 2 bases between. The CDR3 sequence is 12 residues long. CDR3 loop: CASSLSTGELFF. The CDR3 coding sequence is TGTGCCAGCAGTTTAAGCACCGGGGAGCTGTTTTTT.

This clone was seen at least ten times. This chain uses TRBV7-2 with TRBJ1-1, with 8 bases fitting TRBD1. Germline lookup yields CDR1 SGHTA and CDR2 FQGNSA. V was clipped by 3 bases and J by 5 bases; unmatched bases: 5. This CDR3 region has 14 residues. The CDR3 loop reads CASSLTGAVTEAFF. CDR3 nucleotides: TGTGCCAGCAGCTTGACAGGGGCGGTGACTGAAGCTTTCTTT.

The V and J genes are TRBV14 and TRBJ2-7; 8 bases are shared with TRBD1. Germline assignment: CDR1 SGHDN and CDR2 FVKESK. This CDR3 has 14 residues. With V trimmed by 4 bases and J by 2 bases, 4 bases remained unmatched. This CDR3 reads CASSRRGPAYEQYF. The CDR3 DNA reads as TGTGCCAGCAGCCGCAGGGGGCCAGCCTACGAGCAGTACTTC.

The V and J genes are TRBV7-9 and TRBJ2-1; 10 nucleotides line up with TRBD2. This CDR3 contains 14 residues. After removal of 8 bases from V and 6 bases from J, the junction contained 7 bases not matched to a gene. Looked up from germline, CDR1 is SEHNR and CDR2 is FQNEAQ (reference sequence). CDR3 nucleotide sequence: TGTGCCAGCGTCCTAGCGGGAGATTTCAATGAGCAGTTCTTC. It codes for CASVLAGDFNEQFF.

The rearrangement joins TRBV4-3 to TRBJ1-1, with TRBD1 as a possible D gene (5 bases). CDR3 length: 16 amino acids. CDR1 is LGHNA and CDR2 is YSLEER in the germline V gene. V lost 1 base and J lost 4, with 16 bases in between. The CDR3 DNA follows: TGCGCCAGCAGCCAAGGAAGGGGCCGCAGTGTCACTGAAGCTTTCTTT. The encoded protein is CASSQGRGRSVTEAFF.

CDR3 residues: CASEGQGASYEQYF. For the CDR3, the DNA is TGTGCCAGCGAGGGACAGGGGGCATCCTACGAGCAGTACTTC. The chain employs TRBV2 and TRBJ2-7, with TRBD1 identical over 12 bases. Germline CDR1 and CDR2: SNHLY and FYNNEI. V was pared by 8 bases and J by 1 base, with 3 bases of the junction left unmatched. CDR3 size: 14 residues.

The chain has TRBV5-1 and TRBJ2-7; D is perhaps TRBD1 (6 bases). There are 14 residues in the CDR3. V was cut by 2 bases and J by 3 bases, with 12 bases left in between. Germline V gives CDR1 SGHRS, CDR2 YFSETQ. CDR3 nucleotides: TGCGCCAGCAGCTTTACAGGGCCGGGCTACGAGCAGTACTTC. It encodes CASSFTGPGYEQYF.

The V and J genes are TRBV7-3 and TRBJ2-3; 8 bases map to TRBD2. In germline, CDR1 is SGHTA, CDR2 FQGTGA. This CDR3 has 16 residues. J gave up 1 base and V 5 bases, and 8 bases lay outside the gene matches. This CDR3 reads CASSPEPAGGTDTQYF. The CDR3 DNA is TGTGCCAGCAGCCCTGAGCCAGCGGGGGGCACAGATACGCAGTATTTT.

This sequence joins TRBV28 and TRBJ1-1; unclear D gene. The CDR3 is made up of 14 amino acids. The germline CDR1 and CDR2 sequences are MDHEN and SYDVKM. The V end was cut by 10 bases, the J end by 0 bases, with 15 bases between. CDR3 loop: CATDFSRMNTEAFF. The CDR3 DNA reads TGTGCCACCGATTTCAGTCGGATGAACACTGAAGCTTTCTTT.

V is TRBV7-9 and J is TRBJ1-4; no clear D. Germline V gene sequence: CDR1 SEHNR, CDR2 FQNEAQ (reference sequence). The V gene lost 4 bases and the J gene lost 2 bases, with 17 bases spanning the gap. This CDR3 spans 17 amino acids. The CDR3: CASSYAEGLWTNEKLFF. CDR3 sequence (DNA): TGTGCCAGCAGCTACGCGGAGGGTTTGTGGACTAATGAAAAACTGTTTTTT. The full variable domain, with the rest looked up from reference TRBV7-9 and TRBJ1-4, is DTGVSQNPRHKITKRGQNVTFRCDPISEHNRLYWYRQTLGQGPEFLTYFQNEAQLEKSRLLSDRFSAERPKGSFSTLEIQRTEQGDSAMYLCASSYAEGLWTNEKLFFGSGTQLSVL.

The chain uses TRBV2 and TRBJ2-1; TRBD2 is a possible D gene (6 bases). CDR1 is SNHLY, CDR2 FYNNEI, per germline. The V end was cut by 6 bases, the J end by 2 bases, with 23 bases between. The CDR3 consists of 18 residues. The chain's CDR3 is CASRVVGGGGPAYNEQFF. CDR3 bases: TGTGCCAGCAGGGTTGTGGGCGGAGGAGGGCCGGCCTACAATGAGCAGTTCTTC.

The gene calls are TRBV11-2 and TRBJ1-4, with D possibly being TRBD1 (5 bases). The CDR3 extends over 17 amino acids. Germline V CDR1 and CDR2: SGHAT, FQNNGV. Trimming took 0 bases from V and 4 from J, leaving 15 bases between them. Here the CDR3 DNA reads TGTGCCAGCAGCTTAGATGGGACGTGGGGTATTAATGAAAAACTGTTTTTT. Translation gives CASSLDGTWGINEKLFF.

The V gene is TRBV7-9, the J gene TRBJ2-4; D might be TRBD2 (6 bases). The V end lost 2 bases, the J end lost 1 base, and 15 bases lay between the germline ends. The CDR3 totals 17 residues. The germline gives CDR1 SEHNR, CDR2 FQNEAQ (reference sequence). CDR3 bases: TGTGCCAGCAGCTTACGACCTGAGGGGAGGGCCAAAAACATTCAGTACTTC. Translation gives CASSLRPEGRAKNIQYF.

This chain connects TRBV7-2 to TRBJ2-3; D is possibly TRBD1 or TRBD2 (5 bases each). The germline CDR1 and CDR2 sequences are SGHTA and FQGNSA. The CDR3 covers 14 residues. V shed 5 bases and J shed 4 bases, with 13 bases lying between them. This chain's CDR3 is CASSITRGADTQYF. CDR3 coding DNA: TGTGCCAGCAGCATTACTAGGGGAGCAGATACGCAGTATTTT.